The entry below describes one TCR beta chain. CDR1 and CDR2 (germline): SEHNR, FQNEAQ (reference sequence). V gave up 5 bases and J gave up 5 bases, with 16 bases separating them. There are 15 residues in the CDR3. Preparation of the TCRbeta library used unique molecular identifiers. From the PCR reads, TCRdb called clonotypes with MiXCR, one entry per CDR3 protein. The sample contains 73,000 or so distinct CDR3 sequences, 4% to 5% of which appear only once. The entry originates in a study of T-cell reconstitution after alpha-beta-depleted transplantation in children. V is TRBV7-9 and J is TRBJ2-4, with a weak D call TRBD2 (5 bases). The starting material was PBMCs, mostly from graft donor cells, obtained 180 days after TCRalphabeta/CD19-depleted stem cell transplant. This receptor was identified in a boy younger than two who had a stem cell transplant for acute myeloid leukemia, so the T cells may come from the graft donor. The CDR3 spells CASSQNLRTENIQYF. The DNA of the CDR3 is TGTGCCAGCAGCCAAAACCTCCGGACTGAAAACATTCAGTACTTC.